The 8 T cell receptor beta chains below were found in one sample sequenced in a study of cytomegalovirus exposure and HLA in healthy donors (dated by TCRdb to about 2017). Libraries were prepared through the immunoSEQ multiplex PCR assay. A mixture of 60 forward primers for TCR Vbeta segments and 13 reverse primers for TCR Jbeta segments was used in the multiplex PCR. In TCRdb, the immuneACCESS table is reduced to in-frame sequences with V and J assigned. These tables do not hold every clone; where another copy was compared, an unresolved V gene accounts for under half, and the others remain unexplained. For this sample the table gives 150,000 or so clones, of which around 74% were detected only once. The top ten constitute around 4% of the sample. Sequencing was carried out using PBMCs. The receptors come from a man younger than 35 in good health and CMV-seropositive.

CDR3 residues: CASSPSRDREAFF. The CDR3 DNA reads as TGTGCCAGCTCACCATCCAGGGACAGGGAAGCTTTCTTT. The V and J genes are TRBV18 and TRBJ1-1, with 8 bases identical to TRBD1. Germline lookup yields CDR1 KGHSH and CDR2 LQKENI. The junction had 4 bases not matched to a gene; V was cut back by 2 bases and J by 8 bases. The CDR3 consists of 13 residues.

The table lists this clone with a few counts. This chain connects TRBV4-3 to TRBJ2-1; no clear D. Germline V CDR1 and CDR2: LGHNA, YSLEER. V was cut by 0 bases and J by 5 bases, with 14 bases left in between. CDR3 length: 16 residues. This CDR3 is CASSQDGRFDHNEQFF. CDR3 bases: TGCGCCAGCAGCCAAGATGGCCGATTTGATCACAATGAGCAGTTCTTC.

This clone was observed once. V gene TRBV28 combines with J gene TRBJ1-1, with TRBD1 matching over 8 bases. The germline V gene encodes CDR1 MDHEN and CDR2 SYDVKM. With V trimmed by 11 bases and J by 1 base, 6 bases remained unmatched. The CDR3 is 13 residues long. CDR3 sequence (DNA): TGTGCCGCCAGGGACAGGCCGAACACTGAAGCTTTCTTT. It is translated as CAARDRPNTEAFF.

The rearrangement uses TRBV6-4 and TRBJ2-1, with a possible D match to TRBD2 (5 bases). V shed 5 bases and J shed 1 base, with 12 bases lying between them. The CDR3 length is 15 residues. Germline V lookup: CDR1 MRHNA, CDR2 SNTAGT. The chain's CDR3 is CASSPSGLSYNEQFF. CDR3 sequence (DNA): TGTGCCAGCAGTCCGTCGGGATTGTCCTACAATGAGCAGTTCTTC.

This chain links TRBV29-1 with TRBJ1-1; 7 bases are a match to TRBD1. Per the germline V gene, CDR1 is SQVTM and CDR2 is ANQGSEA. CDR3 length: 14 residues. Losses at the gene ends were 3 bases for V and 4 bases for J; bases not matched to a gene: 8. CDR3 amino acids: CSVEGSTGSTEAFF. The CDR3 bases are TGCAGCGTTGAGGGGTCGACAGGGAGCACTGAAGCTTTCTTT.

This CDR3 is CASSQTGLGRETQYF. In DNA form, the CDR3 reads TGCGCCAGCAGCCAGACAGGGTTGGGTAGGGAGACCCAGTACTTC. This rearrangement joins TRBV4-1 to TRBJ2-5; 7 nucleotides match TRBD1. The CDR3 contains 15 residues. CDR1 and CDR2 from the germline V gene are MGHRA and YSYEKL. V lost 3 bases, J lost 5 bases, and 9 bases stayed unmatched.

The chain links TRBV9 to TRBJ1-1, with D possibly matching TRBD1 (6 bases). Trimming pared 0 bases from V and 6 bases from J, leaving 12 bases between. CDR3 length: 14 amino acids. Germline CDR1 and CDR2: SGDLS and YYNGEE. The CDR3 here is CASSVGTGNPEAFF. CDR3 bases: TGTGCCAGCAGCGTAGGAACAGGGAATCCTGAAGCTTTCTTT.

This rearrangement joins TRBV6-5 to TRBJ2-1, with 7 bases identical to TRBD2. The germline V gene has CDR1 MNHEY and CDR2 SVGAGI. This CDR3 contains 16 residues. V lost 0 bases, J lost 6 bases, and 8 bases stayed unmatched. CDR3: CASSYSGLRGFNEQFF. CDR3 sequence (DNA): TGTGCCAGCAGTTACTCGGGACTAAGGGGTTTCAATGAGCAGTTCTTC.